A selection of T cell receptor beta chains follows, all from one sample in a study of blood T cell repertoires in COVID-19. TCRdb keeps only in-frame clones here, not all; method: immunoSEQ multiplex PCR. The table has around 350,000 clones, 85% to 90% seen once. The specimen sequenced was peripheral blood. Receptors were obtained from a human donor in a cohort sampled during active COVID-19. Both conserved end residues are part of each CDR3. The D gene is left open where the match is weak. Clone size is stated in some rows and not others, as once, few, many or a class when expanded.

TRBD1	TRBJ2-7	.	TRBV2	CASLRDRGYEQYF	TGTGCCAGCCTCCGGGACAGGGGCTACGAGCAGTACTTC
.	TRBJ2-5	.	TRBV7-7	CASSPAVRGTQYF	TGTGCTAGCAGCCCGGCCGTAAGGGGGACCCAGTACTTC
.	TRBJ1-2	.	TRBV4-1	CASSQGTRIDYGYTF	TGCGCCAGCAGCCAAGGGACAAGGATTGATTACGGCTACACCTTC
.	TRBJ1-1	.	TRBV5-1	CASSPLQDSQAFF	TGCGCCAGCAGCCCGCTCCAGGACAGCCAAGCTTTCTTT
TRBD2	TRBJ2-7	.	TRBV2	CASRKSSGGAYEQYF	TGTGCCAGCAGGAAGTCTAGCGGGGGGGCCTACGAGCAGTACTTC
TRBD2	TRBJ2-7	.	TRBV9	CASSVSRLAGGYEQYF	TGTGCCAGCAGCGTAAGTAGACTAGCGGGAGGGTACGAGCAGTACTTC
TRBD2	TRBJ2-1	.	TRBV20-1	CSASRGLAGGPYNEQFF	TGCAGTGCTAGTCGGGGACTAGCGGGAGGGCCCTACAATGAGCAGTTCTTC
.	TRBJ1-5	.	TRBV19	CASSPSLNQPQHF	TGTGCCAGTAGTCCTTCGTTAAATCAGCCCCAGCATTTT
TRBD1	TRBJ1-6	.	TRBV10-3	CAISRQGVTDSPLHF	TGTGCCATCAGTAGACAGGGGGTAACAGATTCACCCCTCCACTTT
TRBD1	TRBJ1-1	.	TRBV6-5	CASHLTGGTEAFF	TGTGCCAGCCACCTGACAGGGGGCACTGAAGCTTTCTTT
TRBD1	TRBJ1-2	.	TRBV2	CASSGGQGAQRYGYTF	TGTGCCAGCAGTGGGGGACAGGGGGCGCAACGCTATGGCTACACCTTC
TRBD2	TRBJ2-5	.	TRBV2	CASQRERSETQYF	TGTGCCAGCCAGCGGGAGCGATCAGAGACCCAGTACTTC
.	TRBJ2-7	.	TRBV12-2	CASRLFTGYYEQYF	TGTGCAAGTCGCTTATTTACCGGTTACTACGAGCAGTACTTC
.	TRBJ2-7	.	TRBV7-9	CASSSAFSQGMSEQYF	TGTGCCAGCAGCTCCGCATTCAGTCAGGGGATGAGCGAGCAGTACTTC
.	TRBJ2-2	.	TRBV5-1	CASSWTQPTDGYAGELFF	TGCGCCAGCAGCTGGACCCAACCGACAGACGGGTACGCCGGGGAGCTGTTTTTT
.	TRBJ1-2	few	TRBV5-4	CASSLVGGYGYTF	TGTGCCAGCAGCTTGGTCGGGGGATATGGCTACACCTTC
.	TRBJ2-3	.	TRBV6-5	CASSRLQGITDTQYF	TGTGCCAGCAGTCGACTACAGGGTATCACAGATACGCAGTATTTT
TRBD1	TRBJ2-7	.	TRBV7-8	CASSPRPGTGLYEQYF	TGTGCCAGCAGCCCTCGTCCCGGGACAGGGCTATACGAGCAGTACTTC
.	TRBJ1-4	few	TRBV24-1	CATFGQFWYEKLFF	TGTGCCACCTTCGGACAGTTCTGGTATGAAAAACTGTTTTTT
.	TRBJ1-5	.	TRBV23-1	CASSQTLIFRGPNQPQHF	TGCGCCAGCAGTCAAACCCTTATATTCAGGGGACCGAATCAGCCCCAGCATTTT
TRBD2	TRBJ2-2	.	TRBV18	CASSPRTSPNTGELFF	TGTGCCAGCTCACCAAGGACTAGCCCGAACACCGGGGAGCTGTTTTTT
TRBD2	TRBJ2-1	.	TRBV19	CASRGTSNRDNEQFF	TGTGCCAGTAGAGGGACTAGCAATAGGGATAATGAGCAGTTCTTC
.	TRBJ1-1	few	TRBV27	CASSLMGRPTEAFF	TGTGCCAGCAGTTTAATGGGCAGACCCACTGAAGCTTTCTTT
.	TRBJ2-7	.	TRBV18	CASSPRSLGVSYEQYF	TGTGCCAGCTCACCTCGGAGTCTAGGAGTCTCCTACGAGCAGTACTTC
TRBD1	TRBJ2-3	many	TRBV4-1	CASSHTTGHDTDTQYF	TGCGCCAGCAGCCATACGACAGGGCACGACACAGATACGCAGTATTTT
TRBD2	TRBJ2-5	once	TRBV3-1/TRBV3-2	CASSQRLAGGETQYF	TGTGCCAGCAGCCAGAGACTAGCGGGAGGAGAGACCCAGTACTTC
.	TRBJ2-5	.	TRBV11-2	CASSRMGGRKETQYF	TGTGCCAGCAGTCGAATGGGGGGTCGTAAAGAGACCCAGTACTTC
.	TRBJ2-7	.	TRBV6-6	CASTLSIPGEQYF	TGTGCCAGCACCTTATCAATCCCCGGCGAGCAGTACTTC
TRBD2	TRBJ2-1	.	TRBV7-9	CASSLGASGTPYNEQFF	TGTGCCAGCAGCTTAGGCGCTAGCGGGACCCCCTACAATGAGCAGTTCTTC
.	TRBJ2-5	.	TRBV28	CASGTEGETQYF	TGTGCCAGCGGGACGGAGGGGGAGACCCAGTACTTC
TRBD1	TRBJ2-2	few	TRBV6-4	CASSDGTDTGELFF	TGTGCCAGCAGTGACGGGACAGACACCGGGGAGCTGTTTTTT
.	TRBJ2-1	.	TRBV11-2	CASSLTGVYNEQFF	TGTGCCAGCAGCTTGACGGGAGTATATAATGAGCAGTTCTTC
.	TRBJ2-7	.	TRBV5-1	CASSLVAQGNEQYF	TGCGCCAGCAGCTTGGTGGCTCAGGGCAACGAGCAGTACTTC
TRBD2	TRBJ2-1	.	TRBV5-1	CASAGTSGRNEQFF	TGCGCCAGCGCCGGGACTAGCGGGAGAAATGAGCAGTTCTTC
.	TRBJ2-2	.	TRBV11-2	CASSSQAYTGELFF	TGTGCCAGCAGCTCACAGGCGTACACCGGGGAGCTGTTTTTT
.	TRBJ1-4	.	TRBV5-1	CASSLENREKLFF	TGCGCCAGCAGCTTAGAAAATCGGGAAAAACTGTTTTTT
.	TRBJ1-2	.	TRBV5-4	CASSFSGVKGYTF	TGTGCCAGCAGCTTCTCTGGAGTTAAGGGCTACACCTTC
TRBD2	TRBJ2-3	.	TRBV30	CAWSATSGGYSTDTQYF	TGTGCCTGGAGCGCGACTAGCGGGGGATATAGCACAGATACGCAGTATTTT
.	TRBJ1-1	once	TRBV11-3	CASSFVSDTEAFF	TGTGCCAGCAGCTTCGTCTCGGACACTGAAGCTTTCTTT
.	TRBJ2-7	.	TRBV6-5	CASITGRISYEQYF	TGTGCCAGCATCACAGGACGAATCTCCTACGAGCAGTACTTC
TRBD1	TRBJ2-2	.	TRBV29-1	CSVEQGAHTGELFF	TGCAGCGTTGAGCAGGGGGCGCACACCGGGGAGCTGTTTTTT
TRBD2	TRBJ2-2	.	TRBV4-2	CASSQAGGGAGLNTGELFF	TGTGCCAGCAGCCAAGCCGGCGGGGGGGCTGGTCTGAACACCGGGGAGCTGTTTTTT
TRBD1	TRBJ2-7	.	TRBV7-3	CASSPGTGVDEQYF	TGTGCCAGCAGCCCTGGGACAGGTGTCGACGAGCAGTACTTC
TRBD1	TRBJ1-4	.	TRBV5-1	CASSLWTGPPEKLFF	TGCGCCAGCAGCTTATGGACAGGGCCGCCCGAAAAACTGTTTTTT
TRBD1	TRBJ1-2	.	TRBV6-5	CASSQGQGNGYTF	TGTGCCAGCAGTCAGGGACAGGGCAATGGCTACACCTTC
.	TRBJ1-1	.	TRBV29-1	CSVVRQFEPRAFF	TGCAGCGTTGTCAGGCAGTTCGAGCCCCGAGCTTTCTTT
TRBD2	TRBJ2-2	.	TRBV30	CAWSGLSGSRETGELFF	TGTGCCTGGAGTGGTCTTAGCGGGAGTCGAGAGACCGGGGAGCTGTTTTTT
TRBD2	TRBJ2-1	.	TRBV9	CASSVVEVSGPYNEQFF	TGTGCCAGCAGCGTAGTGGAGGTTAGCGGGCCCTACAATGAGCAGTTCTTC
.	TRBJ2-7	.	TRBV29-1	CSVELGHHEQYF	TGCAGCGTTGAGTTGGGGCACCACGAGCAGTACTTC
TRBD1	TRBJ2-1	.	TRBV9	CASSVAPQGAQDEQFF	TGTGCCAGCAGCGTAGCTCCCCAGGGGGCACAGGATGAGCAGTTCTTC
.	TRBJ2-1	once	TRBV14	CASSQGTASYNEQFF	TGTGCCAGCAGCCAAGGGACAGCCTCCTACAATGAGCAGTTCTTC
TRBD2	TRBJ2-1	.	TRBV5-6	CASSLLGTSDSYNEQFF	TGTGCCAGCAGCTTGCTCGGGACTAGCGACTCCTACAATGAGCAGTTCTTC
.	TRBJ2-5	.	TRBV5-4	CASSFDSKPGKTQYF	TGTGCCAGCAGCTTTGACTCTAAACCCGGGAAGACCCAGTACTTC
.	TRBJ2-1	.	TRBV7-6	CASSLRGNEQFF	TGTGCCAGCAGCCTCCGGGGCAATGAGCAGTTCTTC
TRBD1	TRBJ1-1	.	TRBV2	CASSVEDRNNMNTEAFF	TGTGCCAGCAGTGTGGAGGACAGGAACAACATGAACACTGAAGCTTTCTTT
.	TRBJ2-1	.	TRBV9	CASSDRAVTYNEQFF	TGTGCCAGCAGCGACAGGGCTGTAACCTACAATGAGCAGTTCTTC
TRBD1	TRBJ1-2	few	TRBV7-6	CASSLGDRQGYGYTF	TGTGCCAGCAGCTTAGGCGATCGACAGGGGTATGGCTACACCTTC
.	TRBJ2-2	.	TRBV9	CASSVDRTYGGELFF	TGTGCCAGCAGCGTCGACAGGACCTATGGCGGGGAGCTGTTTTTT
.	TRBJ1-2	.	TRBV30	CAWSGGPYGYTF	TGTGCCTGGAGCGGGGGACCGTATGGCTACACCTTC
.	TRBJ1-1	.	TRBV19	CASSTVEGRGDTEAFF	TGTGCCAGTAGCACTGTTGAGGGGCGGGGAGACACTGAAGCTTTCTTT